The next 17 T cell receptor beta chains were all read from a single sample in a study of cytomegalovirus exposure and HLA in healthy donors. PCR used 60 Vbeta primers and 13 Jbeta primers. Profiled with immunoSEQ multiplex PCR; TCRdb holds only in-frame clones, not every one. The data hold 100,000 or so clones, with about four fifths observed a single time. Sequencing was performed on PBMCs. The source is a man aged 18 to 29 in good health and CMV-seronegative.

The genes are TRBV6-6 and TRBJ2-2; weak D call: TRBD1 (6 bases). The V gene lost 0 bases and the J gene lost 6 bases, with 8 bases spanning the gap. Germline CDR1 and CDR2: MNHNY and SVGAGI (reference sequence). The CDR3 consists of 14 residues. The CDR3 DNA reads TGTGCCAGCAGTTACTCGGCAGGGGCCGGGGAGCTGTTTTTT. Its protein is CASSYSAGAGELFF.

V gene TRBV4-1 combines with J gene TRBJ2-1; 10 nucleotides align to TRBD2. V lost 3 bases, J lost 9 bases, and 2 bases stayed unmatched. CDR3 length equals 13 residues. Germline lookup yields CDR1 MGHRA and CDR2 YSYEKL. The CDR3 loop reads CASSHTSGIEQFF. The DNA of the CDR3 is TGCGCCAGCAGCCACACTAGCGGGATTGAGCAGTTCTTC.

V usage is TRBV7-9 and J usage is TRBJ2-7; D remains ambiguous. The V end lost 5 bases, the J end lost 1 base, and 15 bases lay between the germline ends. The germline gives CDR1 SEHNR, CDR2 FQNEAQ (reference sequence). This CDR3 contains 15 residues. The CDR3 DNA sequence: TGTGCCAGCAGCCCCGACACGAGACCTTCCTACGAGCAGTACTTC. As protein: CASSPDTRPSYEQYF.

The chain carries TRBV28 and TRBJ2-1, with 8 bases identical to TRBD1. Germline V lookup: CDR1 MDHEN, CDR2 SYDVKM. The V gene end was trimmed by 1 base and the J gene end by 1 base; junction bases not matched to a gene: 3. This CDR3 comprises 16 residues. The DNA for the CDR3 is TGTGCCAGCAGTTTATTGAGACAGGGGTCCTACAATGAGCAGTTCTTC. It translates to CASSLLRQGSYNEQFF.

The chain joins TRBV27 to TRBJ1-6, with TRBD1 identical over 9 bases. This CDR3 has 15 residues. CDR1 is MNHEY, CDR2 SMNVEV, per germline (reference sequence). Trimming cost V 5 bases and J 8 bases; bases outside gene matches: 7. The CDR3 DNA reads TGTGCCAGCAGTACACGGGACAGGGTTCATTCACCCCTCCACTTT. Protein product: CASSTRDRVHSPLHF.

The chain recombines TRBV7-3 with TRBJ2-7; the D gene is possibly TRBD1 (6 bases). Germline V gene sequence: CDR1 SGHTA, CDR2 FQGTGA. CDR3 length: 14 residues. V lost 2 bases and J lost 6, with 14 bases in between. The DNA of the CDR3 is TGTGCCAGCAGCTTAGGGGGCCCGAGCGCCGAGCAGTACTTC. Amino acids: CASSLGGPSAEQYF.

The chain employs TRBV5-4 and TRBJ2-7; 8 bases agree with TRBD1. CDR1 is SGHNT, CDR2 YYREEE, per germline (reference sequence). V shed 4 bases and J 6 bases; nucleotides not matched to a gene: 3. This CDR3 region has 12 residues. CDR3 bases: TGTGCCAGCAGCCGACAGGGGAGCGAGCAGTACTTC. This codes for CASSRQGSEQYF.

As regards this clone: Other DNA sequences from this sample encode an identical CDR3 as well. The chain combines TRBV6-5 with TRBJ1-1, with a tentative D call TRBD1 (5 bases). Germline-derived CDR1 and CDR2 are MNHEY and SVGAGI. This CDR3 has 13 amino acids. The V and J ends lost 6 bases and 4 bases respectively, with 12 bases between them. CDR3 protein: CASRGGPSTEAFF. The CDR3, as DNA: TGTGCCAGCAGGGGGGGTCCAAGCACTGAAGCTTTCTTT.

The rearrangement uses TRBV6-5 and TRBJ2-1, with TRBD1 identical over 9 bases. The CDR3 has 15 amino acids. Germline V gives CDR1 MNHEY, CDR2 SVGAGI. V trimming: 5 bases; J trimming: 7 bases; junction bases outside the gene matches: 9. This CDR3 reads CASSLDRGSGNEQFF. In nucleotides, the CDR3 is TGTGCCAGCAGTCTGGACAGGGGAAGTGGAAATGAGCAGTTCTTC.

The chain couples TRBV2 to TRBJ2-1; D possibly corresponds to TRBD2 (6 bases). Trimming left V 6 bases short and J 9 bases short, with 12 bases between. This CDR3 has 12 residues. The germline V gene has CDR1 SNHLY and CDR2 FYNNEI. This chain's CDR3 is CASSNRLGEQFF. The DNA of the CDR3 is TGTGCCAGCAGCAACCGACTAGGTGAGCAGTTCTTC.

The CDR3 reads CASRFGRNTEAFF. In DNA, the CDR3 is TGTGCCAGCAGATTCGGGAGGAACACTGAAGCTTTCTTT. The J gene is TRBJ1-1, the V gene TRBV28, with D uncertain. The V and J ends lost 6 bases and 1 base respectively, with 9 bases between them. CDR1 and CDR2 (germline): MDHEN, SYDVKM. This CDR3 has 13 amino acids.

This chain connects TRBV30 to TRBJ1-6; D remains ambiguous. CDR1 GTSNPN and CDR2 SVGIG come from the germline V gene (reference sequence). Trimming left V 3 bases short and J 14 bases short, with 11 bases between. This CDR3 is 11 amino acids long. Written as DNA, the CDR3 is TGTGCCTGGAGGGCGGGGAGGTCCCTCCACTTT. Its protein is CAWRAGRSLHF.

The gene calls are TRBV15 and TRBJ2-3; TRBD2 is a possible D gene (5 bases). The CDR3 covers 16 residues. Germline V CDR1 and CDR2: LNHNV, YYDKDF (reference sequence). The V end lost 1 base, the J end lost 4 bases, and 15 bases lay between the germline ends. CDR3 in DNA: TGTGCCACCAGCAGAGCGCTACTAGGTCAGGCAGATACGCAGTATTTT. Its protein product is CATSRALLGQADTQYF.

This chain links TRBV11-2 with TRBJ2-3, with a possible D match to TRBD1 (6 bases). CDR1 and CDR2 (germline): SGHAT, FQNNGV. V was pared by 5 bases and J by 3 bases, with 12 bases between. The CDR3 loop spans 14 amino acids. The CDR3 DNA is TGTGCCAGCAGCATTAGGGGACAAACAGATACGCAGTATTTT. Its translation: CASSIRGQTDTQYF.

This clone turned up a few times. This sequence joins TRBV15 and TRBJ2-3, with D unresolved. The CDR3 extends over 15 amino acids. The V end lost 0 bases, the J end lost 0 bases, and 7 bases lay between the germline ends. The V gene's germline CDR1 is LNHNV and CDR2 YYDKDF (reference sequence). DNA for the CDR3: TGTGCCACCAGCAGAGATCAAGAGAGCACAGATACGCAGTATTTT. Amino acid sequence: CATSRDQESTDTQYF.

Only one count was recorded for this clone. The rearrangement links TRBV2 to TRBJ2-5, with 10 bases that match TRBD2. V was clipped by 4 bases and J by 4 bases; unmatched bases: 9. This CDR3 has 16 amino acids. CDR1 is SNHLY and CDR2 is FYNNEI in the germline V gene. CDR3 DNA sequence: TGTGCCAGCAGTGCCCCCCCAGCGGGAGGGCGAGAGACCCAGTACTTC. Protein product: CASSAPPAGGRETQYF.

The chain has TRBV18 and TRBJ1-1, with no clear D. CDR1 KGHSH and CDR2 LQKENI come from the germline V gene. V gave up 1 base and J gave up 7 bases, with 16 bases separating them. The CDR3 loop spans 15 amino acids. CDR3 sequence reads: CASSPLTALGGEAFF. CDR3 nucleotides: TGTGCCAGCTCACCACTAACGGCCCTCGGAGGTGAAGCTTTCTTT.